Below, 6 T cell receptor beta chains from the same sample are listed, as sequenced in a study of T cell responses to AZD1222 COVID-19 vaccine. This table comes from immunoSEQ multiplex PCR, and its TCRdb copy is limited to in-frame clones, with some not included. Among about 120,000 clones listed, 88% were seen once. The sequencing used peripheral blood, collected on day 0 of AZD1222 vaccination. The source is an adult in good health.

V usage is TRBV7-3 and J usage is TRBJ2-5; a weak D match, TRBD1 (5 bases). The CDR3 covers 16 residues. Between the trimmed V and J ends, which lost 5 bases and 1 base, there was a span of 17 bases. Germline CDR1 SGHTA, CDR2 FQGTGA. This chain's CDR3 is CASSPTAVGLQETQYF. As DNA, the CDR3 is TGTGCCAGCAGCCCAACAGCTGTGGGGCTCCAAGAGACCCAGTACTTC.

This chain uses TRBV6-5 with TRBJ1-2, with D uncertain. The CDR3 loop spans 15 amino acids. The V and J ends lost 0 bases and 4 bases respectively, with 12 bases between them. Germline CDR1 MNHEY, CDR2 SVGAGI. The CDR3 loop is CASSYSTRTSYGYTF. The CDR3 DNA sequence: TGTGCCAGCAGTTACTCGACCCGGACGTCCTATGGCTACACCTTC.

The V call is TRBV2, the J call TRBJ1-2; D is unresolved. This CDR3 has 14 residues. Germline V gene lookup returns CDR1 SNHLY and CDR2 FYNNEI. With 8 bases removed from V and 2 bases from J, the gap between germline ends came to 15 bases. As DNA, the CDR3 is TGTGCCAGCCATGAGCTGGTAGAGAACTATGGCTACACCTTC. Translated, it gives CASHELVENYGYTF.

The chain has TRBV5-6 and TRBJ1-2, with 7 bases fitting TRBD1. CDR1 is SGHDT and CDR2 is YYEEEE in the germline V gene. The CDR3 runs to 15 residues. V lost 5 bases to trimming and J lost 4 bases; unmatched junction nucleotides: 11. The CDR3 spells CASSRYSDRFYGYTF. The CDR3 region has the DNA TGTGCCAGCAGTCGTTATTCGGACAGGTTCTATGGCTACACCTTC. The entire variable domain, with the rest obtained from reference TRBV5-6 and TRBJ1-2, is as follows: DAGVTQSPTHLIKTRGQQVTLRCSPKSGHDTVSWYQQALGQGPQFIFQYYEEEERQRGNFPDRFSGHQFPNYSSELNVNALLLGDSALYLCASSRYSDRFYGYTFGSGTRLTVV.

This sequence joins TRBV12-3 or TRBV12-4 and TRBJ1-6, with TRBD1 as a possible D gene (5 bases). CDR3 length: 13 residues. V lost 5 bases and J lost 19, with 21 bases in between. The CDR3 here is CASSPGEGHILHF. The CDR3 DNA follows: TGTGCCAGCAGTCCCGGCGAGGGGCACATACTTCACTTT.

V gene TRBV6-2 or TRBV6-3 combines with J gene TRBJ2-3; 12 bases map to TRBD2. The CDR3 covers 16 residues. Germline lookup yields CDR1 MNHEY and CDR2 SVGEGT. The V gene end was trimmed by 2 bases and the J gene end by 4 bases; junction bases not matched to a gene: 4. The CDR3 DNA is TGTGCCAGCAGTTACCTGCTAGCGGGGGGGCCAGATACGCAGTATTTT. It codes for CASSYLLAGGPDTQYF.